This TCR beta chain originates from a study of CD8+ T cells in alopecia areata. Study conclusions and caveats: Compared with mice, patients displayed less clear TCR sharing, possibly for HLA-related reasons.

Comment on this clone: Its cognate antigen is unknown.

Researchers gathered lesional scalp punch biopsies and peripheral blood from patients with alopecia areata. Sorted populations comprised CD4+ and CD8+ T cells obtained from PBMCs. RNA was isolated and reverse transcribed to cDNA, the sequencing template. Here immunoSEQ multiplex PCR was the method, and the copy in TCRdb shows in-frame clones only, minus some. The sample includes tens of thousands of clones, approximately 56% seen only once; the top ten take over 15%. J gave up 4 bases and V 3 bases, and 5 bases lay outside the gene matches. This CDR3 has 15 amino acids. Per the germline V gene, CDR1 is MNHEY and CDR2 is SMNVEV (reference sequence).

The chain joins TRBV27 to TRBJ2-1; 8 bases map to TRBD1. The sequencing input was NKG2D-high CD8+ T cells sorted from blood. This receptor was identified in a human donor with alopecia areata. The CDR3 bases are TGTGCCAGCAGTTTCCAGGGGGCACGGTACAATGAGCAGTTCTTC. Translated, it gives CASSFQGARYNEQFF.